The rows below give T cell receptor beta chains drawn from one sample of a study of blood T cell repertoires in COVID-19. This table comes from immunoSEQ multiplex PCR, and its TCRdb copy is limited to in-frame clones, with some not included. The repertoire holds about 100,000 clones, with 70% to 90% as singletons. Sequenced material: peripheral blood. These TCRs come from a human donor in a cohort sampled during active COVID-19. Both conserved end residues are part of each CDR3. D genes are given only for firm matches. The size field is filled for only some rows; it gives once, few, many or a size class.

.	TRBV6-5	.	TRBJ1-3	TGTGCCAGCAGTTACTCGATGGGGGCGGACACCATATATTTT	CASSYSMGADTIYF
TRBD1	TRBV3-1/TRBV3-2	.	TRBJ2-7	TGTGCCAGCAGCCGGGACAGCTATTTTTTCTACGAGCAGTACTTC	CASSRDSYFFYEQYF
.	TRBV10-3	.	TRBJ2-2	TGTGCCATCAGCAGGACAGCGAACACCGGGGAGCTGTTTTTT	CAISRTANTGELFF
.	TRBV2	once	TRBJ2-1	TGTGCCAGCGCCGCGGAACGAGGGAATGAGCAGTTCTTC	CASAAERGNEQFF
TRBD1	TRBV25-1	.	TRBJ1-2	TGTGCCAGCAGTCGACAGGGGGCGAGGAGAGGCTACACCTTC	CASSRQGARRGYTF
.	TRBV7-2	.	TRBJ1-1	TGTGCCAGCAGCATCTCGAGGGGGTCTGAAGCTTTCTTT	CASSISRGSEAFF
.	TRBV6-6	.	TRBJ1-1	TGTGCCAGCAGTTACTCGGACAGACCACAACATGAAGCTTTCTTT	CASSYSDRPQHEAFF
.	TRBV15	.	TRBJ1-2	TGTGCCACCAGCAGAGACCGGACACTTGGTGGCTACACCTTC	CATSRDRTLGGYTF
.	TRBV6-2/TRBV6-3	.	TRBJ1-5	TGTGCCAGCAGTTACGTCGAGTCCAACGGCAATCAGCCCCAGCATTTT	CASSYVESNGNQPQHF
.	TRBV6-6	.	TRBJ1-2	TGTGCCAGCAGTTACTCGACTACAGGGCCAGGGGGCTACACCTTC	CASSYSTTGPGGYTF
.	TRBV6-5	.	TRBJ1-2	TGTGCCAGCACCTCCCTTGGGAGACTTAACTATGGCTACACCTTC	CASTSLGRLNYGYTF
TRBD1	TRBV6-5	.	TRBJ1-2	TGTGCCAGCACCAGGGGCGACAGGGGCTATGGCTACACCTTC	CASTRGDRGYGYTF
TRBD2	TRBV7-6	few	TRBJ2-5	TGTGCCAGCAGCTTAGCCGGGACTAGCGGGAGGAGGGTAGGAGAGACCCAGTACTTC	CASSLAGTSGRRVGETQYF
.	TRBV7-8	.	TRBJ1-5	TGTGCCAGCAGCCCAGGGGCGATCAATCAGCCCCAGCATTTT	CASSPGAINQPQHF
TRBD2	TRBV7-9	once	TRBJ2-7	TGTGCCAGCAGCCCACCCTTCCGACTAGCGAGAAACTACGAGCAGTACTTC	CASSPPFRLARNYEQYF
TRBD2	TRBV18	.	TRBJ2-1	TGTGCCAGCTCCTACGGGACTAGCGGGAGCTACAATGAGCAGTTCTTC	CASSYGTSGSYNEQFF
TRBD2	TRBV19	.	TRBJ2-2	TGTGCCAGTACCAAACTAGCGGGGGTCTCGAACACCGGGGAGCTGTTTTTT	CASTKLAGVSNTGELFF
TRBD2	TRBV6-6	.	TRBJ2-3	TGTGCCAGCAGTCACGGACTAGCGGATCGCACAGATACGCAGTATTTT	CASSHGLADRTDTQYF
TRBD2	TRBV20-1	.	TRBJ2-7	TGCAGTGCTAGTATAGCGGGGGTCTTTGGTGAGCAGTACTTC	CSASIAGVFGEQYF
TRBD2	TRBV4-1	.	TRBJ2-7	TGCGCCAGCAGCCAAATTCTTATAGCGGGAGGGCCTTACGAGCAGTACTTC	CASSQILIAGGPYEQYF
.	TRBV7-6	few	TRBJ1-1	TGTGCCAGCAGCACCGGACAGACGAACACTGAAGCTTTCTTT	CASSTGQTNTEAFF
TRBD1	TRBV29-1	.	TRBJ1-1	TGCAGCGTAGGGACAGGGGCGAACACTGAAGCTTTCTTT	CSVGTGANTEAFF
TRBD1	TRBV5-1	once	TRBJ2-5	TGCGCCAGCAGCCAAGGACAGGGGGCGCCCCGGGAGACCCAGTACTTC	CASSQGQGAPRETQYF
TRBD2	TRBV6-2/TRBV6-3	.	TRBJ2-7	TGTGCCAGCAGCTCCCTTGCGGGAGGGGACTACGAGCAGTACTTC	CASSSLAGGDYEQYF
.	TRBV6-1	.	TRBJ1-2	TGTGCCAGCAGTGAAGGTTGGGGCAGGGAGGGTGGCTACACCTTC	CASSEGWGREGGYTF
.	TRBV9	.	TRBJ1-3	TGTGCCAGCAGCTCCCCCGGAGGGGGAAACACCATATATTTT	CASSSPGGGNTIYF
.	TRBV2	.	TRBJ2-7	TGTGCCAGCAGGGACTCGGTATTTTTTGGGCAGTACTTC	CASRDSVFFGQYF
TRBD2	TRBV18	.	TRBJ2-3	TGTGCCAGCTCCCCGATGGGGGGGACAGATACGCAGTATTTT	CASSPMGGTDTQYF
TRBD2	TRBV7-2	.	TRBJ2-3	TGTGCCAAGGGGACTACGGCAGATACGCAGTATTTT	CAKGTTADTQYF
.	TRBV10-1	.	TRBJ1-1	TGCGCCAGCAAAAGCAGGGAGAACACTGAAGCTTTCTTT	CASKSRENTEAFF
TRBD1	TRBV11-2	.	TRBJ1-1	TGTGCCAGCAGCGTCCCAGGGGGCGCCGGCACTGAAGCTTTCTTT	CASSVPGGAGTEAFF
TRBD1	TRBV9	.	TRBJ1-2	TGTGCCAGCAGCGCACAGGGGACAACTAACTATGGCTACACCTTC	CASSAQGTTNYGYTF
TRBD1	TRBV5-6	.	TRBJ2-5	TGTGCCAGCAGCTTGGGGGACAGGGGATGGGAGACCCAGTACTTC	CASSLGDRGWETQYF
TRBD1	TRBV7-2	.	TRBJ2-7	TGTGCCAGCTCCCTGACAGGGGCCTACGAGCAGTACTTC	CASSLTGAYEQYF
.	TRBV19	.	TRBJ2-5	TGTGCCAGTTCCCTTTCCGTAGGGGTAGGAGAGACCCAGTACTTC	CASSLSVGVGETQYF
.	TRBV6-5	.	TRBJ1-5	TGTGCCGGCCGACAGAATAGCAATCAGCCCCAGCATTTT	CAGRQNSNQPQHF
.	TRBV19	.	TRBJ1-2	TGTGCCAGTAGTATAGAGTATAACAGGGTCGTCAACTATGGCTACACCTTC	CASSIEYNRVVNYGYTF
TRBD1	TRBV5-6	.	TRBJ1-1	TGTGCCAGCAGCTTTCTAAGGACAGGTAGCACTGAAGCTTTCTTT	CASSFLRTGSTEAFF
.	TRBV6-5	.	TRBJ2-7	TGTGCCAGCAGTTCCCCGTACGAGCAGTACTTC	CASSSPYEQYF
TRBD2	TRBV7-8	few	TRBJ2-1	TGTGCCAGCAGCTTAATAGACAGCGGGAGGGCTGAAAATGAGCAGTTCTTC	CASSLIDSGRAENEQFF
TRBD1	TRBV20-1	once	TRBJ1-2	TGCAGTGCTAGTGGACAGGGTGAGCGTGGCTACACCTTC	CSASGQGERGYTF
.	TRBV29-1	once	TRBJ1-1	TGCAGCGGTTCCAGGGCAATGAACACTGAAGCTTTCTTT	CSGSRAMNTEAFF
TRBD2	TRBV4-2	.	TRBJ2-7	TGTGCCAGCAGCCAACCTACTTGGACTAGCGGGCGTTACGAGCAGTACTTC	CASSQPTWTSGRYEQYF
TRBD2	TRBV5-1	.	TRBJ2-2	TGCGCCAGCACCTTCGGACTAGCGGGGGGAAAGAACACCGGGGAGCTGTTTTTT	CASTFGLAGGKNTGELFF
TRBD2	TRBV10-3	once	TRBJ2-5	TGTGCCACCGCCGGGACTAGCGGGGGGACGTACCAAGAGACCCAGTACTTC	CATAGTSGGTYQETQYF
TRBD2	TRBV7-9	.	TRBJ2-2	TGTGCCAGCAGCAGAAAATGGGGTTGGCTAGCGGAGTCGAACACCGGGGAGCTGTTTTTT	CASSRKWGWLAESNTGELFF
.	TRBV21-1	.	TRBJ1-1	TGTGCCAGCAGCAAAGGCAGCCCGACAAACACTGAAGCTTTCTTT	CASSKGSPTNTEAFF